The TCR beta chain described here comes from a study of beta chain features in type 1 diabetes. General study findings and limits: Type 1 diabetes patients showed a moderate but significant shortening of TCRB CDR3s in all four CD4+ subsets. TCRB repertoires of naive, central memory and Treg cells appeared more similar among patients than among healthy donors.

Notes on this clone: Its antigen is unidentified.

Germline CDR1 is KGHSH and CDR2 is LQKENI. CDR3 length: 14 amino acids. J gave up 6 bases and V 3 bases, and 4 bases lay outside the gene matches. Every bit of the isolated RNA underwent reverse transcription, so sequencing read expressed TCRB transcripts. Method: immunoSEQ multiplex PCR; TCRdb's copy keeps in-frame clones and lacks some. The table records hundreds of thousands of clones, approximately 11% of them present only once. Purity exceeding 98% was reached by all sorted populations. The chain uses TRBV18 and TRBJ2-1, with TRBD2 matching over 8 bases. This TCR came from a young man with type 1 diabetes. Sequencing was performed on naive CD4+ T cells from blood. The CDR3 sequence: CASSPFLAGNEQFF. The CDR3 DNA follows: TGTGCCAGCTCACCGTTTCTAGCGGGCAATGAGCAGTTCTTC.